Here is one T cell receptor beta chain with its context. Its target is not known. Documented treatment: roughly 11-day PBMC culture with coronavirus spike peptide pools or control peptides (ViraFEST assay). Cultured CD4+ T-cell DNA underwent Oncomine TCR Beta short-read sequencing. DNA came from CD4+ T cells after culture. TCRdb re-called the PCR reads with MiXCR, one entry per CDR3 protein. This repertoire shows about 14,000 distinct CDR3 sequences, about 59% found once; its top ten account for 6.5% to 9%. These data belong to a study of vaccination and CD4 T cells after COVID-19. CDR1 SNHLY and CDR2 FYNNEI come from the germline V gene. Trimming cost V 7 bases and J 7 bases, with 23 bases left between them. There are 15 residues in the CDR3.

The J gene is TRBJ2-7, the V gene TRBV2, with D tentatively TRBD2 (6 bases). The clonotype originates from a human donor who had recovered from COVID-19. The material sequenced was CD4+ T cells from blood, cultured in vitro. CDR3: CASMQAGLLSGEQYF. The CDR3 coding sequence is TGTGCCAGCATGCAAGCGGGTCTACTATCTGGGGAGCAGTACTTC.